This T cell receptor beta chain was identified during a study of CD8+ T cells in alopecia areata. Study details: For 6 to 18 months, tofacitinib was taken, and 6 months off drug followed.

Findings and limits, study-wide: Alopecia totalis/universalis scalp especially showed more expanded CD8+ clones than normal scalp. TCRs were shared less clearly across patients than in mice, possibly for HLA-related reasons.

Both peripheral blood and punch biopsies of lesional scalp skin were obtained from patients who had alopecia areata. Following RNA extraction, reverse transcription yielded cDNA that acted as the sequencing template. The repertoire was sequenced with immunoSEQ multiplex PCR; TCRdb's copy has only in-frame clones and lacks some. The sample has 120,000 to 150,000 clones, 85% to 90% seen once. The CDR3 sequence is 17 residues long. J gave up 3 bases and V 6 bases, and 16 bases lay outside the gene matches. CDR1 and CDR2 (germline): MNHEY, SMNVEV (reference sequence). With respect to this clone: Its antigen is not identified.

The V gene is TRBV27, the J gene TRBJ1-2; TRBD1 agrees at 7 bases. The specimen was CD8+ T cells sorted from blood, collected at week 0. This clonotype was obtained from a human donor with alopecia areata. The CDR3 protein is CASRPFPGQNLYYGYTF. CDR3 DNA sequence: TGTGCCAGCAGACCCTTCCCGGGACAGAACCTGTACTATGGCTACACCTTC.